The present TCR beta chain was sequenced within a study of blood T cell repertoires in COVID-19. About the study: Spain, Italy and the United States supplied samples that represented acute and convalescent COVID-19. Sample material is recorded as cDNA or gDNA derived from T cells, B-cell-depleted T cells, or PBMCs.

V was shortened by 4 bases and J by 4 bases, with 12 bases between the two germline ends. This CDR3 region has 14 residues. Germline CDR1 and CDR2: LGHDT and YNNKEL (reference sequence). Authors' processing steps: Reference gene primer amplification yielded estimated nucleated cell counts. Generated by immunoSEQ multiplex PCR, the TCRdb table keeps only in-frame clones and is missing some. V and J calls and clone size are as listed in that table; D and trimming were resolved from the DNA. The sample lists fewer than 85,000 clones; around nine tenths were seen once. This clone was counted once. The sequenced sample consisted of peripheral blood. This sequence originates from a man aged 50 to 60 with active COVID-19. J is TRBJ2-3 and V is TRBV3-1 (or the pseudogene TRBV3-2); perhaps TRBD2 as D (5 bases). CDR3 residues: CASSLRGSADTQYF. The CDR3 DNA follows: TGTGCCAGCAGCCTACGGGGAAGTGCAGATACGCAGTATTTT.